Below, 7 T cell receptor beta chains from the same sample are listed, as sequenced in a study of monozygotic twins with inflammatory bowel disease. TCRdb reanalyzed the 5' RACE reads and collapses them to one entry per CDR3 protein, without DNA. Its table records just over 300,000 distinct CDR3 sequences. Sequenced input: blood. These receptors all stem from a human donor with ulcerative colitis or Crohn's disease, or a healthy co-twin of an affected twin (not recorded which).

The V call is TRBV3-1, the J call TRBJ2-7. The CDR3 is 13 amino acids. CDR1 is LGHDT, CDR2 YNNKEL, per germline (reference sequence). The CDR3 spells CASRRQSSYEQYF.

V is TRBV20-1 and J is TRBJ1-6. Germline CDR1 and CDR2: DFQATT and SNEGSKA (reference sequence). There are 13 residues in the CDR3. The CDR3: CSARVPPSSPLHF.

The CDR3: CASGPGGTTTGELFF. The chain carries TRBV5-1 and TRBJ2-2; TCRdb proposes TRBD2, but this gene call is untestable without DNA. Looked up from germline, CDR1 is SGHRS and CDR2 is YFSETQ. The CDR3 totals 15 residues. The whole variable domain, remainder taken from reference TRBV5-1 and TRBJ2-2, is KAGVTQTPRYLIKTRGQQVTLSCSPISGHRSVSWYQQTPGQGLQFLFEYFSETQRNKGNFPGRFSGRQFSNSRSEMNVSTLELGDSALYLCASGPGGTTTGELFFGEGSRLTVL.

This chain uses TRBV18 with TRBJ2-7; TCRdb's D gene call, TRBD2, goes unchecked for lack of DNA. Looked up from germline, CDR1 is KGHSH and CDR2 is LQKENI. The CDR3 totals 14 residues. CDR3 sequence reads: CASSPTGLEYEQYF.

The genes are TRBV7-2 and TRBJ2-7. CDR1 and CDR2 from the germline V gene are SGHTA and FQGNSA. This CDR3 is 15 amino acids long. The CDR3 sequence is CASRGMSGISYEQYF.

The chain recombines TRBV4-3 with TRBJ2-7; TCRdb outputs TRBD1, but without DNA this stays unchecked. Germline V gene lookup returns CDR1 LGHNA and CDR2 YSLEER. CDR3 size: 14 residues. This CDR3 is CASSHGQGAGEQYF.

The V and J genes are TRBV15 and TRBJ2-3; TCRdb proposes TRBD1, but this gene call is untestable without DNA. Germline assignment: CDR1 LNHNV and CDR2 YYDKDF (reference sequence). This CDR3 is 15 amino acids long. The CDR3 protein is CATSRAGVLTDTQYF.